The 29 T cell receptor beta chains given below trace back to one sample, sequenced in a study of blood T cell repertoires in COVID-19. Sequencing was performed with immunoSEQ multiplex PCR; in TCRdb, only in-frame clones are kept and a portion is missing. The table has about 180,000 clones, 80% seen once; the top ten hold about 6.8%. Sequenced: peripheral blood. The receptors originated from a man aged 65-85 years with active or convalescent COVID-19.

This clone was seen a handful of times. The chain has TRBV4-1 and TRBJ1-1, with 8 nucleotides matching TRBD1. There are 14 residues in the CDR3. The V gene's germline CDR1 is MGHRA and CDR2 YSYEKL. J gave up 12 bases and V 0 bases, and 9 bases lay outside the gene matches. The CDR3, as DNA: TGCGCCAGCAGCCAAGAGGATCGAGGACAGGGTTCTTTCTTT. Protein: CASSQEDRGQGSFF.

DNA for the CDR3: TGTGCCAGCAGTGAGCCGCCAGGAAATAATGAAAAACTGTTTTTT. Protein product: CASSEPPGNNEKLFF. The chain employs TRBV6-1 and TRBJ1-4; no firm D call. Germline CDR1 is MNHNS and CDR2 is SASEGT. The CDR3 loop spans 15 amino acids. V dropped 3 bases and J dropped 4 bases, with 12 bases sitting between them.

V usage is TRBV27 and J usage is TRBJ1-1; D might be TRBD1 (6 bases). This CDR3 comprises 12 residues. Germline V gives CDR1 MNHEY, CDR2 SMNVEV (reference sequence). Trimming removed 5 bases from V and 11 bases from J, with 15 bases in between. As DNA, the CDR3 is TGTGCCAGCAGTGCCGGGCGGGGGCACGCTTTCTTT. This codes for CASSAGRGHAFF.

This clone has a handful of counts. The chain recombines TRBV6-1 with TRBJ2-5, with a possible D match to TRBD1 (5 bases). The V gene lost 1 base and the J gene lost 2 bases, with 14 bases spanning the gap. The CDR3 contains 16 residues. Germline CDR1 reads MNHNS; CDR2 reads SASEGT. Here the CDR3 reads CASSEGPGQSQETQYF. CDR3 nucleotides: TGTGCCAGCAGTGAAGGTCCAGGGCAGTCACAAGAGACCCAGTACTTC.

The chain carries TRBV2 and TRBJ2-1; 8 bases fit TRBD2. V gave up 4 bases and J gave up 0 bases; unmatched junction bases: 2. The germline gives CDR1 SNHLY, CDR2 FYNNEI. The CDR3 is 15 amino acids. Written as DNA, the CDR3 is TGTGCCAGCAGTGTCGGGACTAGCTCCTACAATGAGCAGTTCTTC. It yields the protein CASSVGTSSYNEQFF.

The genes are TRBV5-1 and TRBJ2-5; 9 bases align to TRBD1. Germline V gene sequence: CDR1 SGHRS, CDR2 YFSETQ. The CDR3 is made up of 14 amino acids. The V gene end was trimmed by 7 bases and the J gene end by 4 bases; junction bases not matched to a gene: 8. Here the CDR3 DNA reads TGCGCCAGCCAGACGGGACAGGGTTCAGAGACCCAGTACTTC. Protein: CASQTGQGSETQYF.

V and J are TRBV19 and TRBJ1-1; tentative D call: TRBD1 (5 bases). Trimming shortened V by 4 bases and J by 4 bases, and 13 bases separated the two germline ends. The CDR3 runs 14 residues. CDR1 and CDR2 (germline): LNHDA, SQIVND (reference sequence). The CDR3 loop is CASSNYGGGTEAFF. CDR3 DNA sequence: TGTGCCAGTAGTAACTATGGGGGAGGCACTGAAGCTTTCTTT.

This chain joins TRBV11-1 and TRBJ2-2, with D possibly matching TRBD1 (6 bases). Trimming pared 4 bases from V and 4 bases from J, leaving 16 bases between. The germline V gene encodes CDR1 SGHAT and CDR2 FQDESV (reference sequence). The CDR3 loop spans 16 amino acids. The CDR3 reads CASSSPQGPGTGELFF. As DNA, the CDR3 is TGTGCCAGCAGCTCACCCCAGGGGCCGGGCACCGGGGAGCTGTTTTTT.

J is TRBJ2-5 and V is TRBV6-5; 7 positions agree with TRBD1. V dropped 7 bases and J dropped 4; count of bases not matched to a gene: 9. The CDR3 totals 14 residues. The V gene's germline CDR1 is MNHEY and CDR2 SVGAGI. The CDR3 region is CASNQGQTGETQYF. As DNA, the CDR3 is TGTGCCAGCAATCAGGGACAGACAGGAGAGACCCAGTACTTC.

The chain joins TRBV29-1 to TRBJ2-1; D unresolved. Germline CDR1 is SQVTM and CDR2 is ANQGSEA. V was clipped by 7 bases and J by 6 bases, with 13 bases between them. The CDR3 loop spans 12 amino acids. CDR3 nucleotides: TGCAGCGCCAAACTAAGATTCAATGAGCAGTTCTTC. It specifies CSAKLRFNEQFF.

This clone has more than one count but fewer than ten. The J gene is TRBJ2-3, the V gene TRBV4-2; TRBD2 aligns across 9 bases. Germline trimming cut 1 base from V and 1 base from J; bases unmatched to any gene: 3. The V gene's germline CDR1 is LGHNA and CDR2 YNFKEQ. The CDR3 contains 16 residues. In DNA form, the CDR3 reads TGTGCCAGCAGCCAAGGAGTAGCGGGGGGCACAGATACGCAGTATTTT. It yields the protein CASSQGVAGGTDTQYF.

CDR3 nucleotides: TGTGCCAGTACCGCCTGGGACAGGGGTAACAATTCACCCCTCCACTTT. The encoded protein is CASTAWDRGNNSPLHF. The chain has TRBV19 and TRBJ1-6; 10 bases match TRBD1. Trimming at V came to 7 bases and at J to 7 bases, leaving 10 bases not matched to a gene. This CDR3 has 16 amino acids. Germline V CDR1 and CDR2: LNHDA, SQIVND (reference sequence).

V is TRBV19 and J is TRBJ1-1; tentatively, D is TRBD1 (6 bases). Germline V CDR1 and CDR2: LNHDA, SQIVND (reference sequence). The CDR3 consists of 13 residues. V was pared by 5 bases and J by 7 bases, with 14 bases between. The CDR3 loop is CASSQTRGIEAFF. The DNA for the CDR3 is TGTGCCAGTAGTCAAACCAGGGGAATTGAAGCTTTCTTT. The whole variable domain, remainder taken from reference TRBV19 and TRBJ1-1, is DGGITQSPKYLFRKEGQNVTLSCEQNLNHDAMYWYRQDPGQGLRLIYYSQIVNDFQKGDIAEGYSVSREKKESFPLTVTSAQKNPTAFYLCASSQTRGIEAFFGQGTRLTVV.

This clone was recorded once. The chain uses TRBV6-5 and TRBJ1-1; 10 nucleotides line up with TRBD1. V was pared by 6 bases and J by 0 bases, with 4 bases of the junction left unmatched. The CDR3 spans 15 residues. The V gene's germline CDR1 is MNHEY and CDR2 SVGAGI. CDR3 in DNA: TGTGCCAGCAGCGGGACAGGGGCTATGAACACTGAAGCTTTCTTT. As protein: CASSGTGAMNTEAFF.

The J gene is TRBJ2-7, the V gene TRBV28; D is perhaps TRBD2 (5 bases). Trimming removed 1 base at V and 3 bases at J, with 10 bases between. The CDR3 covers 14 residues. The germline gives CDR1 MDHEN, CDR2 SYDVKM. The CDR3 nucleotides read TGTGCCAGCAGTTTATCGGGGATTATCTACGAGCAGTACTTC. This sequence encodes CASSLSGIIYEQYF. Filled out from reference TRBV28 and TRBJ2-7, the complete variable domain reads DVKVTQSSRYLVKRTGEKVFLECVQDMDHENMFWYRQDPGLGLRLIYFSYDVKMKEKGDIPEGYSVSREKKERFSLILESASTNQTSMYLCASSLSGIIYEQYFGPGTRLTVT.

The gene calls are TRBV18 and TRBJ2-3; D remains ambiguous. The germline V gene encodes CDR1 KGHSH and CDR2 LQKENI. The CDR3 totals 13 residues. V gave up 2 bases and J gave up 3 bases, with 6 bases separating them. The CDR3 spells CASSPIGTDTQYF. CDR3 nucleotides: TGTGCCAGCTCACCAATCGGGACAGATACGCAGTATTTT.

CDR3: CASRRDRGRFSPLHF. CDR3 DNA sequence: TGTGCCAGCAGAAGGGACAGGGGGCGCTTTTCACCCCTCCACTTT. The chain carries TRBV2 and TRBJ1-6, with TRBD1 matching over 12 bases. V gave up 6 bases and J gave up 9 bases; unmatched junction bases: 6. CDR1 and CDR2 (germline): SNHLY, FYNNEI. There are 15 residues in the CDR3.

The chain couples TRBV7-2 to TRBJ2-1; no firm D call. Trimming shortened V by 2 bases and J by 9 bases, and 11 bases separated the two germline ends. The CDR3 sequence is 13 residues long. Germline CDR1 is SGHTA and CDR2 is FQGNSA. The CDR3 DNA reads TGTGCCAGCAGCTTAAGTTCAGTTGCTGAGCAGTTCTTC. As protein: CASSLSSVAEQFF.

The chain joins TRBV7-9 to TRBJ1-4; D not resolved. The CDR3 is 12 residues long. Looked up from germline, CDR1 is SEHNR and CDR2 is FQNEAQ (reference sequence). The V end lost 5 bases, the J end lost 8 bases, and 9 bases lay between the germline ends. CDR3 residues: CASSPPGEKLFF. CDR3 nucleotides: TGTGCCAGCAGCCCACCGGGGGAAAAACTGTTTTTT.

The chain is built from TRBV2 and TRBJ2-1; TRBD2 matches at 10 bases. The CDR3 has 15 residues. Germline loops: CDR1 SNHLY, CDR2 FYNNEI. The V and J ends lost 0 bases and 8 bases, in that order; junction bases with no gene match: 4. The CDR3 sequence is CASSEASGRTDEQFF. CDR3 nucleotides: TGTGCCAGCAGTGAAGCTAGCGGGAGGACCGATGAGCAGTTCTTC.

The rearrangement uses TRBV7-6 and TRBJ2-1, with a tentative D call TRBD1 (6 bases). Germline lookup yields CDR1 SGHVS and CDR2 FNYEAQ. Trimming stripped 1 base from V and 6 bases from J, with 10 bases between. The CDR3 covers 14 residues. CDR3 region: CASSLGGRFNEQFF. CDR3 nucleotides: TGTGCCAGCAGCTTAGGGGGGCGTTTCAATGAGCAGTTCTTC.

This sequence joins TRBV28 and TRBJ1-2; no clear D gene. Germline values: CDR1 MDHEN, CDR2 SYDVKM. There are 15 residues in the CDR3. The V end lost 8 bases, the J end lost 2 bases, and 18 bases lay between the germline ends. CDR3 region: CASSETDGTNYGYTF. The CDR3 DNA follows: TGTGCCAGCTCCGAAACCGATGGCACCAACTATGGCTACACCTTC.

The chain uses TRBV5-1 and TRBJ1-2; TRBD1 matches at 8 bases. V lost 3 bases, J lost 3 bases, and 7 bases stayed unmatched. From germline, CDR1 is SGHRS and CDR2 YFSETQ. The CDR3 covers 15 residues. The CDR3 sequence: CASSYADRADYGYTF. CDR3 DNA: TGCGCCAGCAGCTATGCGGACAGGGCCGACTATGGCTACACCTTC.

This clone was counted once. This chain uses TRBV6-5 with TRBJ1-2; D not resolved. Germline V lookup: CDR1 MNHEY, CDR2 SVGAGI. Trimming took off 0 bases at V and 9 bases at J, with 14 bases between the two ends. The length of the CDR3 is 14 residues. CDR3 protein: CASSYSMAGVSYTF. The DNA for the CDR3 is TGTGCCAGCAGTTACTCGATGGCCGGGGTGAGCTACACCTTC.

The chain links TRBV7-9 to TRBJ2-1; 7 positions agree with TRBD2. Germline CDR1 reads SEHNR; CDR2 reads FQNEAQ (reference sequence). This CDR3 comprises 15 residues. V lost 5 bases and J lost 5; bases outside the gene matches: 9. The DNA for the CDR3 is TGTGCCAGCAGCCCACCGGGACTATCTAACAATGAGCAGTTCTTC. Protein product: CASSPPGLSNNEQFF.

The chain combines TRBV5-1 with TRBJ2-1; 8 nucleotides match TRBD2. This CDR3 spans 17 amino acids. CDR1 SGHRS and CDR2 YFSETQ come from the germline V gene. With 4 bases clipped from V and 0 bases from J, the junction kept 9 bases outside the gene matches. CDR3 sequence: CASSPRWAGGSYNEQFF. CDR3 bases: TGCGCCAGCAGCCCCCGTTGGGCGGGGGGCTCCTACAATGAGCAGTTCTTC.

The chain carries TRBV6-2 or TRBV6-3 and TRBJ2-2; no clear D. The CDR3 sequence is 13 residues long. V was trimmed by 4 bases and J by 6 bases, leaving 9 bases between them. Germline values: CDR1 MNHEY, CDR2 SVGEGT. CDR3 sequence (DNA): TGTGCCAGCAGTTGGCTCGAGGCCGGGGAGCTGTTTTTT. Translating it yields CASSWLEAGELFF.

V and J are TRBV6-2 or TRBV6-3 and TRBJ1-2; possibly TRBD1 for D (6 bases). The CDR3 sequence is 15 residues long. The ends were cut back, 6 bases at V and 3 bases at J, with 17 bases in the middle. The V gene's germline CDR1 is MNHEY and CDR2 SVGEGT. The CDR3 sequence is CASSRTRQVDYGYTF. CDR3 nucleotides: TGTGCCAGCAGCCGGACCCGACAGGTTGACTATGGCTACACCTTC.

CDR3: CASSSKARNVDTDNSPLHF. In nucleotides, the CDR3 is TGTGCCAGCAGCTCCAAAGCAAGGAATGTAGACACCGATAATTCACCCCTCCACTTT. The chain is built from TRBV11-2 and TRBJ1-6, with D unclear. With 4 bases removed from V and 5 bases from J, the gap between germline ends came to 24 bases. CDR3 length equals 19 residues. CDR1 and CDR2 (germline): SGHAT, FQNNGV.